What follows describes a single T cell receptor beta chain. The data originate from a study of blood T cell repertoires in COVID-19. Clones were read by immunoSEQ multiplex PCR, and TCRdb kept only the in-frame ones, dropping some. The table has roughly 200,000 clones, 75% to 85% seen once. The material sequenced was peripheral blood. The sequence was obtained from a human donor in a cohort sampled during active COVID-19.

This chain's CDR3 is CASSEISTGEDGYTF. DNA of the CDR3: TGTGCCAGCAGTGAAATTTCAACAGGGGAAGATGGCTACACCTTC. The chain couples TRBV6-1 to TRBJ1-2; 7 bases fit TRBD1. In germline, CDR1 is MNHNS, CDR2 SASEGT. The CDR3 covers 15 residues. The V segment lost 2 bases and the J segment 6 bases; nucleotides outside the gene matches: 9.